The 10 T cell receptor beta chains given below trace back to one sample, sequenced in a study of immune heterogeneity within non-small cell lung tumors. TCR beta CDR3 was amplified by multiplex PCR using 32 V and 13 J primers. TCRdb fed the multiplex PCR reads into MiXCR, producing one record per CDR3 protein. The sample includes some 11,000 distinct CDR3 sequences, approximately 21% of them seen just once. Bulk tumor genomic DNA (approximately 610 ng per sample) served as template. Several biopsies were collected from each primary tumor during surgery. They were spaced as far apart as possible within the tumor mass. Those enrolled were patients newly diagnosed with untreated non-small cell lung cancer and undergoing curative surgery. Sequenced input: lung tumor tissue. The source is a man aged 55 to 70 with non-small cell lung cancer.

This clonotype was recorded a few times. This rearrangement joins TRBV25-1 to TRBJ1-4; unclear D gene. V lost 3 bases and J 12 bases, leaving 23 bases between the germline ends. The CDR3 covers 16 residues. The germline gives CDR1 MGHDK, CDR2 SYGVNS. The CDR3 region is CASSDSDRPLRRELFF. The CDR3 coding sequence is TGTGCCAGCAGTGACTCGGATCGTCCACTGAGGAGGGAACTGTTTTTT.

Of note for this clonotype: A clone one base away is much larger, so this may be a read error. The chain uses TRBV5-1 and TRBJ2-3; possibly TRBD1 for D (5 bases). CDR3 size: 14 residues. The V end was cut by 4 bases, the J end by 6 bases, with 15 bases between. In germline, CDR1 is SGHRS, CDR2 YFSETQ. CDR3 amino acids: CASSLRQWVDTQYF. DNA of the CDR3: TGCGCCAGCAGCCTAAGACAGTGGGTGGATACGCAGTATTTT. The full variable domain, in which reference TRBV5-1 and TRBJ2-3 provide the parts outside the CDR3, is KAGVTQTPRYLIKTRGQQVTLSCSPISGHRSVSWYQQTPGQGLQFLFEYFSETQRNKGNFPGRFSGRQFSNSRSEMNVSTLELGDSALYLCASSLRQWVDTQYFGPGTRLTVL.

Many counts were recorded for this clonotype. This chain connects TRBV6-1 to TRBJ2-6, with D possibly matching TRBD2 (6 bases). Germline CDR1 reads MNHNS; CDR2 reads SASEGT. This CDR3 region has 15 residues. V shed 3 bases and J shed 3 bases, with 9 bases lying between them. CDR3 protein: CASSDGGFGANVLTF. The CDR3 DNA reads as TGTGCCAGCAGTGACGGGGGATTTGGGGCCAACGTCCTGACTTTC.

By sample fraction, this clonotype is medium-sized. CDR3 in amino acids: CATSDSGTDYNEQFF. CDR3 DNA sequence: TGTGCCACCAGTGATTCCGGGACCGATTACAATGAGCAGTTCTTC. This rearrangement joins TRBV24-1 to TRBJ2-1; D may be TRBD1 or TRBD2 (5 bases each). The CDR3 consists of 15 residues. CDR1 and CDR2 (germline): KGHDR, SFDVKD. Trimming removed 2 bases from V and 4 bases from J, with 11 bases in between.

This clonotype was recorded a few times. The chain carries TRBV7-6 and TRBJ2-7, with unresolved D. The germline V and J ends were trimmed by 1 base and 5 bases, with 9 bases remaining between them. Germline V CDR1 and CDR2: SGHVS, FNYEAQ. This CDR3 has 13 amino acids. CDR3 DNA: TGTGCCAGCAGCTTAGGTCTGGATGACGAGCAGTACTTC. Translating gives CASSLGLDDEQYF.

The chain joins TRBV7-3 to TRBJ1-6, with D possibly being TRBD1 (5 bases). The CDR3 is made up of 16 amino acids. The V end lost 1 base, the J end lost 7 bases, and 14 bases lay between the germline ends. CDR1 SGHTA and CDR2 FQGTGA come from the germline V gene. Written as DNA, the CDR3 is TGTGCCAGCAGCTTAAAGTCTAGAGACAGCAATTCACCCCTCCACTTT. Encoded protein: CASSLKSRDSNSPLHF.

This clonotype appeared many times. The CDR3 region is CASLRTTYEQYF. CDR3 bases: TGTGCCAGCCTTCGGACCACCTACGAGCAGTACTTC. This chain joins TRBV2 and TRBJ2-7, with D hard to call. The CDR3 consists of 12 residues. V was shortened by 8 bases and J by 2 bases, with 10 bases between the two germline ends. The germline V gene has CDR1 SNHLY and CDR2 FYNNEI. The whole variable domain, filled in from reference TRBV2 and TRBJ2-7, reads EPEVTQTPSHQVTQMGQEVILRCVPISNHLYFYWYRQILGQKVEFLVSFYNNEISEKSEIFDDQFSVERPDGSNFTLKIRSTKLEDSAMYFCASLRTTYEQYFGPGTRLTVT.

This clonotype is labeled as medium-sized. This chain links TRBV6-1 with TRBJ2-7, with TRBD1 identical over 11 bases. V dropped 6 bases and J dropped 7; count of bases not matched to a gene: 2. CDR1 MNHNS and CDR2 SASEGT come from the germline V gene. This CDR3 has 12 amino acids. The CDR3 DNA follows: TGTGCCAGCAGCGGGACAGGGGGTGAGCAGTACTTC. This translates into CASSGTGGEQYF.

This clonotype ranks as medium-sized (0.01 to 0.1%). CDR3 region: CASSLEASSYEQYF. DNA of the CDR3: TGTGCCAGCAGCTTAGAAGCGAGCTCCTACGAGCAGTACTTC. The chain joins TRBV7-2 to TRBJ2-7; D unclear. Per germline, CDR1 SGHTA and CDR2 FQGNSA. Trimming removed 1 base from V and 0 bases from J, with 7 bases in between. CDR3 length: 14 amino acids.

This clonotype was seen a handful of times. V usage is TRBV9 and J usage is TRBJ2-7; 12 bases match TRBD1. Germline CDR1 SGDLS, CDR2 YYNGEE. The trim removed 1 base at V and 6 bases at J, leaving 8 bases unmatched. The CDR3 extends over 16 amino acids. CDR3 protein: CASSVLPGQGASEQYF. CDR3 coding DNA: TGTGCCAGCAGCGTACTCCCGGGACAGGGGGCATCCGAGCAGTACTTC.